The rows below give T cell receptor beta chains drawn from one sample of a study of blood T cell repertoires in COVID-19. Using immunoSEQ multiplex PCR, the repertoire was profiled, and TCRdb retains in-frame clones only, with some absent. The sample has 430,000 or so clones; around nine tenths are singletons. Source material: PBMCs or T cells enriched from blood (not recorded which). The receptors come from a woman in her thirties or forties who had recovered from COVID-19. The CDR3 runs from the conserved cysteine through the conserved F or W. Fields, in order: D gene, V gene, J gene, clone size, CDR3 DNA, CDR3 protein. D genes are given only for firm matches. Some rows have no size entry. The others give once, few or many, or a class for an expanded clone.

>NA|TRBV2|TRBJ1-5|NA
TGTGCCAGCACTCTGCTGGGCGAGGGGGATCAGCCCCAGCATTTT
CASTLLGEGDQPQHF
>TRBD2|TRBV2|TRBJ2-1|once
TGTGCCAGCAGTGATTTTAGCGGGGATGAGCAGTTCTTC
CASSDFSGDEQFF
>TRBD1|TRBV11-2|TRBJ1-2|NA
TGTGCCAGCAGCAAGGGACAGCAGCTCTATGGCTACACCTTC
CASSKGQQLYGYTF
>TRBD1|TRBV6-5|TRBJ1-2|NA
TGTGCCAGCAGTTACGGGGGACAGGGGTCACACTATGGCTACACCTTC
CASSYGGQGSHYGYTF
>NA|TRBV4-3|TRBJ1-5|NA
TGCGCCAGCAGCCAAGATTTGGCAGGGTTTGGCAATCAGCCCCAGCATTTT
CASSQDLAGFGNQPQHF
>NA|TRBV18|TRBJ1-1|NA
TGTGCCAGCTCACTACGGACAAGTCCTGAAGCTTTCTTT
CASSLRTSPEAFF
>TRBD1|TRBV4-1|TRBJ1-5|NA
TGCGCCAGCAGCCAAGAGCCGACAGGGGGCGGTCAGCCCCAGCATTTT
CASSQEPTGGGQPQHF
>NA|TRBV25-1|TRBJ2-1|NA
TGTGCCATCTCCGCTGGAGGAAGGTCCTACAATGAGCAGTTCTTC
CAISAGGRSYNEQFF
>TRBD1|TRBV7-2|TRBJ1-2|NA
TGTGCCAGCAGCTTACAGGGGGCAGGGGGCTACACCTTC
CASSLQGAGGYTF
>TRBD1|TRBV6-2/TRBV6-3|TRBJ2-2|NA
TGTGCCAGCAGTTACTTTGACTACCTGCTGGGACAGGGGGGCCCCGGGGAGCTGTTTTTT
CASSYFDYLLGQGGPGELFF
>TRBD1|TRBV29-1|TRBJ1-5|NA
TGCAGCGTTAGGACAGGGACTAGCAATCAGCCCCAGCATTTT
CSVRTGTSNQPQHF
>TRBD2|TRBV19|TRBJ2-1|NA
TGTGCCAGTAGCCAACTAGCGGGGGAAAGACACAATGAGCAGTTCTTC
CASSQLAGERHNEQFF
>NA|TRBV2|TRBJ1-3|NA
TGTGCCAGCAGTGGTGGGGTGAGGGCTGGAAACACCATATATTTT
CASSGGVRAGNTIYF
>TRBD2|TRBV11-2|TRBJ2-2|NA
TGTGCCAGCAGCTTAGATAGTAGGGCGGGAGATATCGGGGAGCTGTTTTTT
CASSLDSRAGDIGELFF
>NA|TRBV6-2/TRBV6-3|TRBJ1-6|NA
TGTGCCAGCAGTTACTCGAGTCCGGGATTCGTTGGGTCTCCCCTCCACTTT
CASSYSSPGFVGSPLHF
>NA|TRBV2|TRBJ2-1|NA
TGTGCCGCCGGAGGCGGGGACCTTCGAGATGAGCAGTTCTTC
CAAGGGDLRDEQFF
>NA|TRBV7-9|TRBJ2-1|NA
TGTGCCAGCAGCTTCCTCACTCCCCTGGGCGGGATCGCCTACAATGAGCAGTTCTTC
CASSFLTPLGGIAYNEQFF
>NA|TRBV5-5|TRBJ2-1|few
TGTGCCAGCAGCTTTCAGGGAATGAATTCCTACAATGAGCAGTTCTTC
CASSFQGMNSYNEQFF
>TRBD1|TRBV15|TRBJ2-3|NA
TGTGCCACCAGCACAACGAAAAACAGGGGAATTATTACCACAGATACGCAGTATTTT
CATSTTKNRGIITTDTQYF